The clone carrying this T cell receptor (beta chain) was counted many times. Its specificity is not known. This record belongs to a study of shared clonotypes between healthy human individuals. Overall study results and limits: Blood alone was sampled, and tissue repertoires likely differ. Generally, naive subsets (rather than memory subsets) showed larger estimated richness. Compared with clonotypes that all four donors shared, non-shared clonotypes had lower generation probabilities.

Clones were sequenced by immunoSEQ multiplex PCR, and TCRdb holds only the in-frame ones, with some missing. The sample yields roughly 760,000 clones, approximately 74% seen once. In the CD4+ fraction, cells were divided into CD45RA+ naive and CD45RA-negative memory subsets. The germline CDR1 and CDR2 sequences are MGHRA and YSYEKL. CDR3 size: 15 residues. Trimming shortened V by 0 bases and J by 4 bases, and 10 bases separated the two germline ends. The rearrangement uses TRBV4-1 and TRBJ1-3; D perhaps matches TRBD1 (6 bases). Sample: memory CD4+ T cells sorted from blood. As to subset: CD45RA-negative fraction. This clonotype was obtained from a woman aged 30 to 39 in good health. DNA for the CDR3: TGCGCCAGCAGCCAAGATGCCCAGGGGGGAAACACCATATATTTT. Its protein product is CASSQDAQGGNTIYF.